Here is one T cell receptor beta chain with its context. Deep level was the assay's run setting. Profiling relied on immunoSEQ multiplex PCR, and the TCRdb table lists in-frame clones only, not all of them. The data show roughly 400,000 clones, about 97% seen once. This specimen comes from a study of shared clonotypes between healthy human individuals. Study overall: For every donor, three CD4 naive, three CD4 memory, two CD8 naive and one CD8 memory plates were used.

Germline CDR1 MGHDK, CDR2 SYGVNS. The V end was cut by 2 bases, the J end by 2 bases, with 6 bases between. CDR3 length: 13 residues. All the donors were Caucasian adults who lived in Nashville, Tennessee. This TCR derives from a man between 25 and 39 years old in good health. Sequencing used memory CD8+ T cells sorted from blood. As to subset: CD45RO+ cells pooled with CCR7-negative TemRA cells. The rearrangement uses TRBV25-1 and TRBJ2-5; D gene unclear. The CDR3: CASSEVGQETQYF. CDR3 sequence (DNA): TGTGCCAGCAGTGAAGTCGGGCAAGAGACCCAGTACTTC.